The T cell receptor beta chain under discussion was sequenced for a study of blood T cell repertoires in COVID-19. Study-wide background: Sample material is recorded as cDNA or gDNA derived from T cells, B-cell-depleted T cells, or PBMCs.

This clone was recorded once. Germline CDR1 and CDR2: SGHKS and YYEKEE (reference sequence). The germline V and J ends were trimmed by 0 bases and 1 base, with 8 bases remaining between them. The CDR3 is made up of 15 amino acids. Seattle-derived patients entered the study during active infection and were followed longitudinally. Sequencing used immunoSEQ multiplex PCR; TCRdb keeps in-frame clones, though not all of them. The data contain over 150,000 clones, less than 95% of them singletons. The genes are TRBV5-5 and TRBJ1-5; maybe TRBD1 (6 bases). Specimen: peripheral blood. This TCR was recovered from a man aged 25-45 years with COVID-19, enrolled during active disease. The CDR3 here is CASSLAGASNQPQHF. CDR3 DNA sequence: TGTGCCAGCAGCTTGGCAGGGGCCAGCAATCAGCCCCAGCATTTT.